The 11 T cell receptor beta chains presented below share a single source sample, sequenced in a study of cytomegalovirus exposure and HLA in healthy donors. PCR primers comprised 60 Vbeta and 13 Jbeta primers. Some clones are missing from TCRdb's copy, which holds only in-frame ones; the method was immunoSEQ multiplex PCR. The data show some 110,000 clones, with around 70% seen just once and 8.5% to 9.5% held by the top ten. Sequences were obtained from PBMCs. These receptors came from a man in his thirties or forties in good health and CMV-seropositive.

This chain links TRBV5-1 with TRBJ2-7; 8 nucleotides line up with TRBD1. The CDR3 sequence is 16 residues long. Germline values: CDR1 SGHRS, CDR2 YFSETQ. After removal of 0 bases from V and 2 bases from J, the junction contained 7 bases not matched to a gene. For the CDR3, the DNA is TGCGCCAGCAGCTTGGGAAGGACAGGGACGACCTACGAGCAGTACTTC. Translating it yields CASSLGRTGTTYEQYF.

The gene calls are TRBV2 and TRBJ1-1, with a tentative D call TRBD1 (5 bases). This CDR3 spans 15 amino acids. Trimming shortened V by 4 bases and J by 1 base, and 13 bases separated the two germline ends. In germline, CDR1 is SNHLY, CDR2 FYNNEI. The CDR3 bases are TGTGCCAGCAGTGTCGGGGGTATAGCGAACACTGAAGCTTTCTTT. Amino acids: CASSVGGIANTEAFF.

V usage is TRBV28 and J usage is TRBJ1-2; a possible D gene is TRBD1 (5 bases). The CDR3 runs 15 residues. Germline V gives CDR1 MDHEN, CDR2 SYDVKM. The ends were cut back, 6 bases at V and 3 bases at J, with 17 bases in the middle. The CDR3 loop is CASSRPGGSDYGYTF. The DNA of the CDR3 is TGTGCCAGCAGCCGCCCCGGGGGAAGCGACTATGGCTACACCTTC.

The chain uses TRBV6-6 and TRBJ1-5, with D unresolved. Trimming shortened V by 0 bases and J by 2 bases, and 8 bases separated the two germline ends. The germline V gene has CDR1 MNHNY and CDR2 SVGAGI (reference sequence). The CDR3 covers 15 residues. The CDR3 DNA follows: TGTGCCAGCAGTTACTCAGGGAGGGGCAATCAGCCCCAGCATTTT. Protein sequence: CASSYSGRGNQPQHF.

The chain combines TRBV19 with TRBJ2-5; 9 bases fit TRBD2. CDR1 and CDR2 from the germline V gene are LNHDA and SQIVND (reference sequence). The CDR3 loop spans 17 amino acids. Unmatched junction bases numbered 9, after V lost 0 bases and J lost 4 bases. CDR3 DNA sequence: TGTGCCAGTAGTATAGAGGGCGGGAGGGCCGGGGGAGAGACCCAGTACTTC. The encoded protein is CASSIEGGRAGGETQYF.

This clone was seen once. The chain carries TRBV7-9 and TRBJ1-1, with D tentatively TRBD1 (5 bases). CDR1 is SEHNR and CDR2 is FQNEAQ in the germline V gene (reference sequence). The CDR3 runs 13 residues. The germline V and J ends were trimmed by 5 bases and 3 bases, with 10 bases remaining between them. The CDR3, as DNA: TGTGCCAGCAGCCACGGAGGGGACACTGAAGCTTTCTTT. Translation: CASSHGGDTEAFF.

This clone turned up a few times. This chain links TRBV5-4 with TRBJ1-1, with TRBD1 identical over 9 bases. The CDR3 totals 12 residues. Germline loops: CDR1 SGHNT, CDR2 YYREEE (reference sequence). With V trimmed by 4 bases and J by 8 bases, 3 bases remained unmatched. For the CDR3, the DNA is TGTGCCAGCAGCCCCGACAGGGGGGAAGCTTTCTTT. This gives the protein CASSPDRGEAFF.

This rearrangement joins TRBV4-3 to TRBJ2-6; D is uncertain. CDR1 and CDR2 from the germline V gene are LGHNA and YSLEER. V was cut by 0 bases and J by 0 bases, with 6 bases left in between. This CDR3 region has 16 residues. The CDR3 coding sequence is TGCGCCAGCAGCCAAGAGGGCTTCTCTGGGGCCAACGTCCTGACTTTC. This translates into CASSQEGFSGANVLTF.

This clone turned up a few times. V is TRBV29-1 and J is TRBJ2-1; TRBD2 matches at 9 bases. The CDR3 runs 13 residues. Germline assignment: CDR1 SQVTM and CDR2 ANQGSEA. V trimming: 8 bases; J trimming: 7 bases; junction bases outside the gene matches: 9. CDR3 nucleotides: TGCAGCCTTGGGACTAGCCCCGGGAATGAGCAGTTCTTC. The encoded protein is CSLGTSPGNEQFF.

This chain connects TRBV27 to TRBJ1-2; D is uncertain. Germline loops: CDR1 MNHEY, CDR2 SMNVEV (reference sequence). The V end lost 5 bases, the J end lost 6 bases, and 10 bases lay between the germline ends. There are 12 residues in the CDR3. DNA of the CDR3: TGTGCCAGCAGTCCTCGGGGTGATGGCTACACCTTC. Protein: CASSPRGDGYTF.

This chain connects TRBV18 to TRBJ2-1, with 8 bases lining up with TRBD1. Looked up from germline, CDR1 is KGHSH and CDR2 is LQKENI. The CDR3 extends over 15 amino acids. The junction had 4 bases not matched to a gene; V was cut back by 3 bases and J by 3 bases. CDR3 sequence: CASSPPGTGYNEQFF. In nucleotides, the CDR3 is TGTGCCAGCTCACCCCCGGGGACAGGCTACAATGAGCAGTTCTTC.